These 3 T cell receptor beta chains came from one sample sequenced in a study of blood T cell repertoires in COVID-19. Repertoires were generated with immunoSEQ multiplex PCR, while TCRdb's copy carries only in-frame clones and drops some. The sample lists around 330,000 clones; over 75% were seen once. The source material was PBMCs or T cells enriched from blood (not recorded which). The receptors come from a woman between 40 and 50 years old who had recovered from COVID-19.

J is TRBJ1-2 and V is TRBV19, with 9 nucleotides matching TRBD1. The germline V gene encodes CDR1 LNHDA and CDR2 SQIVND (reference sequence). The junction had 7 bases not matched to a gene; V was cut back by 5 bases and J by 6 bases. The CDR3 runs to 14 residues. CDR3 protein: CASSWTGARNGYTF. CDR3 coding DNA: TGTGCCAGTAGTTGGACAGGGGCTCGAAATGGCTACACCTTC.

The chain is built from TRBV5-4 and TRBJ2-3; D uncertain. The CDR3 loop spans 15 amino acids. The V end lost 0 bases, the J end lost 0 bases, and 8 bases lay between the germline ends. The germline gives CDR1 SGHNT, CDR2 YYREEE (reference sequence). CDR3: CASSLDLQSTDTQYF. In DNA, the CDR3 is TGTGCCAGCAGCTTGGATTTACAGAGCACAGATACGCAGTATTTT. The whole variable domain, remainder taken from reference TRBV5-4 and TRBJ2-3, is ETGVTQSPTHLIKTRGQQVTLRCSSQSGHNTVSWYQQALGQGPQFIFQYYREEENGRGNFPPRFSGLQFPNYSSELNVNALELDDSALYLCASSLDLQSTDTQYFGPGTRLTVL.

This chain joins TRBV2 and TRBJ1-2; D is possibly TRBD1 (5 bases). V lost 3 bases to trimming and J lost 1 base, with 9 bases between them. The CDR3 sequence is 14 residues long. CDR1 is SNHLY, CDR2 FYNNEI, per germline. The CDR3: CASSDDSLNYGYTF. The CDR3 DNA reads as TGTGCCAGCAGTGATGACAGTCTTAACTATGGCTACACCTTC.